Listed below are T cell receptor beta chains from one sample, sequenced in a study of OX40 agonist ivuxolimab in advanced cancers. Generated by immunoSEQ multiplex PCR, the TCRdb table keeps only in-frame clones and is missing some. The sample lists 83,000 or so clones; more than 90% were seen once. The sample in question was CD4+ or CD8+ T cells sorted from blood, obtained in a trial of the OX40 agonist ivuxolimab. Every receptor here comes from an adult with an advanced solid tumor such as melanoma, head and neck, liver or kidney cancer. The CDR3 runs from the conserved cysteine through the conserved F or W. Each record gives: V gene, D gene, J gene, CDR3 length, clone size, CDR3 DNA, CDR3 protein. A D gene is named only where the DNA matches it firmly. Some rows have no size entry. The others give once, few or many, or a class for an expanded clone.

V gene: TRBV7-2; D gene: TRBD2; J gene: TRBJ2-1; CDR3 length: 16; clone size: NA; CDR3 DNA: TGTGCCAGCAGCTCAGAGACTAGCGGGGGAAGGAATGAGCAGTTCTTC; CDR3 protein: CASSSETSGGRNEQFF
V gene: TRBV2; D gene: TRBD2; J gene: TRBJ2-3; CDR3 length: 14; clone size: NA; CDR3 DNA: TGTGCCAGCAGTCAAAACCTACTAGCGGATACGCAGTATTTT; CDR3 protein: CASSQNLLADTQYF
V gene: TRBV19; D gene: TRBD1; J gene: TRBJ1-5; CDR3 length: 15; clone size: NA; CDR3 DNA: TGTGCCAGTAGTATTATGACGACAGGGAGTCAGCCCCAGCATTTT; CDR3 protein: CASSIMTTGSQPQHF
V gene: TRBV28; D gene: NA; J gene: TRBJ1-1; CDR3 length: 14; clone size: NA; CDR3 DNA: TGTGCCAGCAGTCTAGGACAGTCGAACACTGAAGCTTTCTTT; CDR3 protein: CASSLGQSNTEAFF
V gene: TRBV19; D gene: TRBD1; J gene: TRBJ1-2; CDR3 length: 16; clone size: NA; CDR3 DNA: TGTGCCAGTAGTATCCCCGTTTCAGGGGGTTCGTATGGCTACACCTTC; CDR3 protein: CASSIPVSGGSYGYTF
V gene: TRBV19; D gene: NA; J gene: TRBJ2-3; CDR3 length: 16; clone size: NA; CDR3 DNA: TGTGCCAGTAGTGGGGGAGCGGTTTTTAGCACAGATACGCAGTATTTT; CDR3 protein: CASSGGAVFSTDTQYF
V gene: TRBV6-5; D gene: NA; J gene: TRBJ1-2; CDR3 length: 15; clone size: NA; CDR3 DNA: TGTGCCAGCAAACTCGATCCTGGAGGGACCCAAGGCTACACCTTC; CDR3 protein: CASKLDPGGTQGYTF
V gene: TRBV7-2; D gene: TRBD1; J gene: TRBJ2-1; CDR3 length: 15; clone size: NA; CDR3 DNA: TGTGCCACCATCACCCGGGGACAGTCCTACAATGAGCAGTTCTTC; CDR3 protein: CATITRGQSYNEQFF
V gene: TRBV5-1; D gene: NA; J gene: TRBJ2-1; CDR3 length: 13; clone size: NA; CDR3 DNA: TGCGCCAGCAGCTTATCCAGGGACAATGAGCAGTTCTTC; CDR3 protein: CASSLSRDNEQFF
V gene: TRBV5-1; D gene: NA; J gene: TRBJ2-3; CDR3 length: 13; clone size: NA; CDR3 DNA: TGCGCCAGCAGCTTGGAACGGAGGGATACGCAGTATTTT; CDR3 protein: CASSLERRDTQYF
V gene: TRBV7-2; D gene: TRBD2; J gene: TRBJ2-7; CDR3 length: 14; clone size: NA; CDR3 DNA: TGTGCCAGCAGCTTAGCGGGAGGGCGGTACGAGCAGTACTTC; CDR3 protein: CASSLAGGRYEQYF
V gene: TRBV6-6; D gene: TRBD1; J gene: TRBJ2-7; CDR3 length: 14; clone size: NA; CDR3 DNA: TGTGCCAGCAGCGGGACAGGGATAACCTACGAGCAGTACTTC; CDR3 protein: CASSGTGITYEQYF
V gene: TRBV7-2; D gene: TRBD1; J gene: TRBJ2-7; CDR3 length: 15; clone size: NA; CDR3 DNA: TGCGCCAGCAGCCAGGTCGACAGGGGTGGCAGCGAGCAGTACTTC; CDR3 protein: CASSQVDRGGSEQYF
V gene: TRBV5-6; D gene: NA; J gene: TRBJ2-7; CDR3 length: 14; clone size: NA; CDR3 DNA: TGTGCCAGCAGCCTACGCGGGCGGTCCTACGAGCAGTACTTC; CDR3 protein: CASSLRGRSYEQYF
V gene: TRBV28; D gene: TRBD1; J gene: TRBJ1-5; CDR3 length: 14; clone size: NA; CDR3 DNA: TGTGCCAGCAGTCCCGGGACAGGGAGGCAGCCCCAGCATTTT; CDR3 protein: CASSPGTGRQPQHF
V gene: TRBV7-9; D gene: TRBD2; J gene: TRBJ2-3; CDR3 length: 17; clone size: NA; CDR3 DNA: TGTGCCAGCAGTCTAGGGGCTGCGGGAGCACGCACAGATACGCAGTATTTT; CDR3 protein: CASSLGAAGARTDTQYF
V gene: TRBV9; D gene: NA; J gene: TRBJ2-5; CDR3 length: 13; clone size: few; CDR3 DNA: TGTGCCAGCAGCGTAGGAGGGGTGGAGACCCAGTACTTC; CDR3 protein: CASSVGGVETQYF
V gene: TRBV5-5; D gene: TRBD2; J gene: TRBJ2-7; CDR3 length: 16; clone size: once; CDR3 DNA: TGTGCCAGCAGCTTGGTAGTGCTAGCGGGGGACTACGAGCAGTACTTC; CDR3 protein: CASSLVVLAGDYEQYF
V gene: TRBV2; D gene: NA; J gene: TRBJ1-4; CDR3 length: 15; clone size: NA; CDR3 DNA: TGTGCCAGCAGTGACCGGGGAGGCAATAATGAAAAACTGTTTTTT; CDR3 protein: CASSDRGGNNEKLFF
V gene: TRBV27; D gene: TRBD1; J gene: TRBJ2-7; CDR3 length: 16; clone size: few; CDR3 DNA: TGTGCCAGCAGTCTGGGGGGTTGGACAGGGACCTACGAGCAGTACTTC; CDR3 protein: CASSLGGWTGTYEQYF
V gene: TRBV5-1; D gene: TRBD1; J gene: TRBJ2-7; CDR3 length: 14; clone size: NA; CDR3 DNA: TGTGCCAGCAGCTCCCTGGACAGGGTGCACGAGCAGTACTTC; CDR3 protein: CASSSLDRVHEQYF
V gene: TRBV18; D gene: NA; J gene: TRBJ2-2; CDR3 length: 14; clone size: NA; CDR3 DNA: TGTGCCAGCTCACCAAATGGGCTCACCGGGGAGCTGTTTTTT; CDR3 protein: CASSPNGLTGELFF
V gene: TRBV27; D gene: NA; J gene: TRBJ1-6; CDR3 length: 15; clone size: once; CDR3 DNA: TGTGCCACCCGGGACGGTAGCTCCTATAATTCACCCCTCCACTTT; CDR3 protein: CATRDGSSYNSPLHF
V gene: TRBV2; D gene: NA; J gene: TRBJ1-4; CDR3 length: 12; clone size: NA; CDR3 DNA: TGTGCCAGCAGCAGGGACGTAGAAAAACTGTTTTTT; CDR3 protein: CASSRDVEKLFF
V gene: TRBV11-2; D gene: NA; J gene: TRBJ1-1; CDR3 length: 15; clone size: NA; CDR3 DNA: TGTGCCAGCACCATGAGGGGGGCAAGTAGGTATGAAGCTTTCTTT; CDR3 protein: CASTMRGASRYEAFF
V gene: TRBV7-7; D gene: TRBD2; J gene: TRBJ2-1; CDR3 length: 15; clone size: NA; CDR3 DNA: TGTGCTAGCAGCTTAGGCCTAGCGGGGGGTACTGAGCAGTTCTTC; CDR3 protein: CASSLGLAGGTEQFF
V gene: TRBV19; D gene: TRBD2; J gene: TRBJ2-3; CDR3 length: 15; clone size: NA; CDR3 DNA: TGTGCCAGTAGCTTGAAACTAGCGGGAGGTGGTACGCAGTATTTT; CDR3 protein: CASSLKLAGGGTQYF
V gene: TRBV2; D gene: NA; J gene: TRBJ1-5; CDR3 length: 14; clone size: NA; CDR3 DNA: TGTGCCAGCAGTATTACAGGAGGAAATCAGCCCCAGCATTTT; CDR3 protein: CASSITGGNQPQHF
V gene: TRBV6-6; D gene: TRBD1; J gene: TRBJ2-7; CDR3 length: 14; clone size: once; CDR3 DNA: TGTGCCAGCAGTCTACTGGGACAGGGCAACGAGCAGTACTTC; CDR3 protein: CASSLLGQGNEQYF
V gene: TRBV10-3; D gene: NA; J gene: TRBJ2-5; CDR3 length: 13; clone size: NA; CDR3 DNA: TGTGCCTCCTCGGCGGGGCAGCAAGAGACCCAGTACTTC; CDR3 protein: CASSAGQQETQYF
V gene: TRBV6-6; D gene: TRBD1; J gene: TRBJ1-2; CDR3 length: 14; clone size: NA; CDR3 DNA: TGTGCCAGCAGTTACTTAACGGACAGGGCTGGCTACACCTTC; CDR3 protein: CASSYLTDRAGYTF
V gene: TRBV5-6; D gene: TRBD2; J gene: TRBJ2-1; CDR3 length: 15; clone size: NA; CDR3 DNA: TGTGCCAGCAGCTTGTGGAGCGGGAGACGGAATGAGCAGTTCTTC; CDR3 protein: CASSLWSGRRNEQFF
V gene: TRBV4-3; D gene: NA; J gene: TRBJ2-2; CDR3 length: 16; clone size: NA; CDR3 DNA: TGCGCCAGCAGCCAAGATAAGGGAATCAACACCGGGGAGCTGTTTTTT; CDR3 protein: CASSQDKGINTGELFF
V gene: TRBV27; D gene: NA; J gene: TRBJ2-2; CDR3 length: 13; clone size: NA; CDR3 DNA: TGTGCCAGCAGTTTAAGGGGAATCAGGGAGCTGTTTTTT; CDR3 protein: CASSLRGIRELFF
V gene: TRBV6-5; D gene: NA; J gene: TRBJ2-1; CDR3 length: 15; clone size: NA; CDR3 DNA: TGTGCCAGCAGTCCGGACACGAGCTCCTACAATGAGCAGTTCTTC; CDR3 protein: CASSPDTSSYNEQFF
V gene: TRBV19; D gene: TRBD2; J gene: TRBJ2-1; CDR3 length: 16; clone size: NA; CDR3 DNA: TGTGCCAGTAGTGGACTAGCGGGAGGGGTAGACAATGAGCAGTTCTTC; CDR3 protein: CASSGLAGGVDNEQFF
V gene: TRBV7-9; D gene: NA; J gene: TRBJ2-3; CDR3 length: 16; clone size: NA; CDR3 DNA: TGTGCCAGCAGCTTAGCCGTACTAGCAAGCACAGATACGCAGTATTTT; CDR3 protein: CASSLAVLASTDTQYF
V gene: TRBV4-1; D gene: NA; J gene: TRBJ2-6; CDR3 length: 17; clone size: NA; CDR3 DNA: TGCGCCAGCAGCCAAGGGGTAGGGGGATCTGGGGCCAACGTCCTGACTTTC; CDR3 protein: CASSQGVGGSGANVLTF
V gene: TRBV18; D gene: TRBD2; J gene: TRBJ2-7; CDR3 length: 15; clone size: NA; CDR3 DNA: TGTGCCAGCTCACCCCCTAGCGGGTACTCCTACGAGCAGTACTTC; CDR3 protein: CASSPPSGYSYEQYF
V gene: TRBV6-4; D gene: NA; J gene: TRBJ1-2; CDR3 length: 13; clone size: NA; CDR3 DNA: TGTGCCAGCAGTGACTCGCCCGGGACTGGCTACACCTTC; CDR3 protein: CASSDSPGTGYTF
V gene: TRBV10-3; D gene: TRBD1; J gene: TRBJ2-7; CDR3 length: 15; clone size: NA; CDR3 DNA: TGTGCCATCAGTGGGGGACAGGGGAGCTCCTACGAGCAGTACTTC; CDR3 protein: CAISGGQGSSYEQYF
V gene: TRBV2; D gene: NA; J gene: TRBJ1-1; CDR3 length: 14; clone size: once; CDR3 DNA: TGTGCCAGCAGTGGGGTTGCAGGGAACACTGAAGCTTTCTTT; CDR3 protein: CASSGVAGNTEAFF
V gene: TRBV30; D gene: TRBD2; J gene: TRBJ2-7; CDR3 length: 14; clone size: once; CDR3 DNA: TGTGCCTGGAGAACTAGCGGGAGCTCCTACGAGCAGTACTTC; CDR3 protein: CAWRTSGSSYEQYF
V gene: TRBV29-1; D gene: NA; J gene: TRBJ1-1; CDR3 length: 13; clone size: NA; CDR3 DNA: TGCAGCGTTGAAGATCAGGGAAACACTGAAGCTTTCTTT; CDR3 protein: CSVEDQGNTEAFF
V gene: TRBV7-6; D gene: NA; J gene: TRBJ1-3; CDR3 length: 15; clone size: NA; CDR3 DNA: TGTGCCAGCAGCTCCTCAGGTAATCCCGGAAACACCATATATTTT; CDR3 protein: CASSSSGNPGNTIYF
V gene: TRBV28; D gene: TRBD2; J gene: TRBJ2-7; CDR3 length: 16; clone size: NA; CDR3 DNA: TGTGCCAGCAGTCCATGGACTAGCGGGCGCGCCTACGAGCAGTACTTC; CDR3 protein: CASSPWTSGRAYEQYF
V gene: TRBV7-2; D gene: TRBD2; J gene: TRBJ2-7; CDR3 length: 15; clone size: once; CDR3 DNA: TGTGCCAGCAGCGTGGCTAGCGGGAGTTCCAACGAGCAGTACTTC; CDR3 protein: CASSVASGSSNEQYF